These 6 T cell receptor beta chains were sequenced from one sample in a study of T-cell memory formation after mild COVID-19. Via MiXCR, TCRdb re-called the 5' RACE reads, giving one row per CDR3 protein. The sample consists of 200,000 to 250,000 distinct CDR3 sequences, roughly 30% of them appearing once. What was sequenced was PBMCs or a T cell subset sorted from them (not recorded which). These TCRs come from an adult woman who had mild COVID-19 (a few samples of this study predate the infection). Cell type and time point are not known.

For the CDR3, the DNA is TGTGCCAGCAGCTCCACCGGGACTAGATACAATGAGCAGTTCTTC. It is translated as CASSSTGTRYNEQFF. The chain uses TRBV7-3 and TRBJ2-1; TRBD2 agrees at 8 bases. The V gene's germline CDR1 is SGHTA and CDR2 FQGTGA. V shed 4 bases and J 4 bases; nucleotides not matched to a gene: 6. The CDR3 sequence is 15 residues long.

The J gene is TRBJ2-3, the V gene TRBV29-1; 7 nucleotides line up with TRBD2. V gave up 3 bases and J gave up 4 bases; unmatched junction bases: 1. The germline V gene has CDR1 SQVTM and CDR2 ANQGSEA. The CDR3 totals 12 residues. The CDR3 reads CSVDRGADTQYF. CDR3 bases: TGCAGCGTTGATCGGGGGGCAGATACGCAGTATTTT.

This clonotype was counted at least ten times. The rearrangement joins TRBV5-1 to TRBJ1-5, with D uncertain. The CDR3 has 13 amino acids. Germline loops: CDR1 SGHRS, CDR2 YFSETQ. V shed 5 bases and J shed 1 base, with 7 bases lying between them. Here the CDR3 DNA reads TGCGCCAGCAGTCTTGCGAGCAATCAGCCCCAGCATTTT. Translating it yields CASSLASNQPQHF. Using reference TRBV5-1 and TRBJ1-5 for the parts outside the CDR3, the full variable domain is KAGVTQTPRYLIKTRGQQVTLSCSPISGHRSVSWYQQTPGQGLQFLFEYFSETQRNKGNFPGRFSGRQFSNSRSEMNVSTLELGDSALYLCASSLASNQPQHFGDGTRLSIL.

This clonotype has only a few counts. The chain combines TRBV10-3 with TRBJ1-6; D is uncertain. The CDR3 runs 13 residues. Trimming shortened V by 8 bases and J by 6 bases, and 11 bases separated the two germline ends. Germline loops: CDR1 ENHRY, CDR2 SYGVKD. CDR3 in DNA: TGTGCCATCCAGGCGGACCCTAATTCACCCCTCCACTTT. It specifies CAIQADPNSPLHF.

V and J are TRBV18 and TRBJ1-1, with D tentatively TRBD1 (5 bases). Trimming removed 1 base from V and 5 bases from J, with 11 bases in between. Germline assignment: CDR1 KGHSH and CDR2 LQKENI. CDR3 length: 14 residues. CDR3 bases: TGTGCCAGCTCACCACTGAGGCAGGGAACTGAAGCTTTCTTT. Translating it yields CASSPLRQGTEAFF.

The chain is built from TRBV7-2 and TRBJ2-7, with 10 bases lining up with TRBD2. In germline, CDR1 is SGHTA, CDR2 FQGNSA. The CDR3 covers 15 residues. V gave up 7 bases and J gave up 0 bases; unmatched junction bases: 6. The CDR3 loop reads CASTITSGNSYEQYF. The CDR3 nucleotides are TGTGCCAGCACCATAACTAGCGGGAACTCCTACGAGCAGTACTTC.